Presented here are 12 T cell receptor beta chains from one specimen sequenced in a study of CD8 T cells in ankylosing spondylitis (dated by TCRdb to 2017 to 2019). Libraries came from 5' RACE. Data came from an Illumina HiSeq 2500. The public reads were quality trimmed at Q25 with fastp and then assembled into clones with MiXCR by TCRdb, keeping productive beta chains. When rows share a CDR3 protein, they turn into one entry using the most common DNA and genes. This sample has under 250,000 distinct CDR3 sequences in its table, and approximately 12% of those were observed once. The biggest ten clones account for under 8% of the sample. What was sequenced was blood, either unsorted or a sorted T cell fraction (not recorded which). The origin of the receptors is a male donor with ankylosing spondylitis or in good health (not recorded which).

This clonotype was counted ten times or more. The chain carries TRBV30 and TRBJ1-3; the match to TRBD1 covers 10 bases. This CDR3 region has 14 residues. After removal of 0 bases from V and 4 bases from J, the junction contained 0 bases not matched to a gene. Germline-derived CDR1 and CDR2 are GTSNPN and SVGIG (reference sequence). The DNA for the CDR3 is TGTGCCTGGAGTGTGGGACAGGGGGGAAACACCATATATTTT. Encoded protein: CAWSVGQGGNTIYF. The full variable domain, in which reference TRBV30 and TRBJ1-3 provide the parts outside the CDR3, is SQTIHQWPATLVQPVGSPLSLECTVEGTSNPNLYWYRQAAGRGLQLLFYSVGIGQISSEVPQNLSASRPQDRQFILSSKKLLLSDSGFYLCAWSVGQGGNTIYFGEGSWLTVV.

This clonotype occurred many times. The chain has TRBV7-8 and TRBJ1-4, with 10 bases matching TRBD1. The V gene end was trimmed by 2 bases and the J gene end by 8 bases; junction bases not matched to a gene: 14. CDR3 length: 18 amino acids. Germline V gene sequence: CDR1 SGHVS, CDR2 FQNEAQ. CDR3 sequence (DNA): TGTGCCAGCAGCTTACTGACGGGACAGGGGTTTGGAAGAGAAAAACTGTTTTTT. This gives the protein CASSLLTGQGFGREKLFF.

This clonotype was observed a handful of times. CDR3 sequence (DNA): TGTGCCAGCAGCTGGGGACGGTTGAACACCGGGGAGCTGTTTTTT. It codes for CASSWGRLNTGELFF. V and J are TRBV7-6 and TRBJ2-2; D is perhaps TRBD1 or TRBD2 (5 bases each). The length of the CDR3 is 15 residues. Trimming stripped 4 bases from V and 1 base from J, with 10 bases between. Per the germline V gene, CDR1 is SGHVS and CDR2 is FNYEAQ.

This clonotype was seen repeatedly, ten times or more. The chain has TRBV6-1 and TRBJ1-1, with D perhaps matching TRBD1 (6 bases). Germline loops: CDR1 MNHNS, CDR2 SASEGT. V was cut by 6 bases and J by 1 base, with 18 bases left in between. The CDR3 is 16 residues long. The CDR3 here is CASRPQLGHPNTEAFF. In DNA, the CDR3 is TGTGCCAGCAGACCTCAACTGGGACACCCGAACACTGAAGCTTTCTTT.

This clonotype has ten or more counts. CDR3 residues: CASGKGAGGTQYF. The CDR3 DNA sequence: TGTGCCAGCGGGAAGGGGGCCGGGGGCACCCAGTACTTC. J is TRBJ2-5 and V is TRBV25-1, with D possibly matching TRBD1 (7 bases). The CDR3 sequence is 13 residues long. CDR1 is MGHDK, CDR2 SYGVNS, per germline. The V and J ends lost 8 bases and 8 bases respectively, with 18 bases between them.

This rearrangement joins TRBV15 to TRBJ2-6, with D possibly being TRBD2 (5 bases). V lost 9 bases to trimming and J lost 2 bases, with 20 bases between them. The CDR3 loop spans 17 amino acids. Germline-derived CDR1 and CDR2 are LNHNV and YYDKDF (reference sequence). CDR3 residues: CATRTLKSFPGANVLTF. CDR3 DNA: TGTGCCACTAGGACTCTTAAGAGTTTCCCTGGGGCCAACGTCCTGACTTTC.

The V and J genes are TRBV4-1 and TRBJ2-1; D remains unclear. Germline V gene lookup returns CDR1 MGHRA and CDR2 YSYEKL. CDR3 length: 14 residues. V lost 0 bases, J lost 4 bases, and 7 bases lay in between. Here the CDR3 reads CASSQEAAYNEQFF. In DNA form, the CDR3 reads TGCGCCAGCAGCCAAGAGGCTGCTTACAATGAGCAGTTCTTC.

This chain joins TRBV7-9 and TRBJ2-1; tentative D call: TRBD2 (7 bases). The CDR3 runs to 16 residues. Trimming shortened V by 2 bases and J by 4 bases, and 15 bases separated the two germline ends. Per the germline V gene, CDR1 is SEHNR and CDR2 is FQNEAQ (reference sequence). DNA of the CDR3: TGTGCCAGCAGCTTACAGGGGACTACAGCGTACAATGAGCAGTTCTTC. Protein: CASSLQGTTAYNEQFF.

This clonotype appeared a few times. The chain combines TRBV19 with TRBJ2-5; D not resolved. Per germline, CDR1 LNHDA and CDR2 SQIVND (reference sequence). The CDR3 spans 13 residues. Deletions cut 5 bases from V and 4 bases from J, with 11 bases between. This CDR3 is CASSLGSGETQYF. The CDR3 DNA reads TGTGCCAGTAGTTTAGGGTCGGGAGAGACCCAGTACTTC.

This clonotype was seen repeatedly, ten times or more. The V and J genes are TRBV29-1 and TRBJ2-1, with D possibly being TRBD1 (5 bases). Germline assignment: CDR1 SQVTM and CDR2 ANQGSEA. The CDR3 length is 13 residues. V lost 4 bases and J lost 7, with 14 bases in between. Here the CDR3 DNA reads TGCAGCGTTGCAGGGTTTCGGATGAATGAGCAGTTCTTC. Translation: CSVAGFRMNEQFF.

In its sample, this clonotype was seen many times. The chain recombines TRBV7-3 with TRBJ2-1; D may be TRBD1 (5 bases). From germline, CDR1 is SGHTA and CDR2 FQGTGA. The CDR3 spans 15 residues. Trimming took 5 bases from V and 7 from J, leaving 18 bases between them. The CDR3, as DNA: TGTGCCAGCAGCGCCCAGGGTCAGGGTTGGAATGAGCAGTTCTTC. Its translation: CASSAQGQGWNEQFF. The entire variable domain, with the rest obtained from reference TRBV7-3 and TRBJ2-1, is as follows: GAGVSQTPSNKVTEKGKYVELRCDPISGHTALYWYRQSLGQGPEFLIYFQGTGAADDSGLPNDRFFAVRPEGSVSTLKIQRTERGDSAVYLCASSAQGQGWNEQFFGPGTRLTVL.

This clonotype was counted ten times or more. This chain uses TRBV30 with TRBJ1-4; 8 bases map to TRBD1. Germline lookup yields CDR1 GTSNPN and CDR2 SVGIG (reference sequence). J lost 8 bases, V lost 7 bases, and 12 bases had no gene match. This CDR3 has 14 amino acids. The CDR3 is CALKLTRTGEKLFF. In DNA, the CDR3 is TGTGCCTTAAAGCTAACCCGGACAGGGGAAAAACTGTTTTTT.